The present T cell receptor (beta chain) was sequenced within a study of OX40 agonist ivuxolimab in advanced cancers. Study observations and caveats: The study found that CD8+ T cells averaged more expanded clones than CD4+.

Sequencing was performed with immunoSEQ multiplex PCR; in TCRdb, only in-frame clones are kept and a portion is missing. This sample has 55,000 to 70,000 clones, with about four fifths found just once. Germline loops: CDR1 PRHDT, CDR2 FYEKMQ (reference sequence). This CDR3 region has 16 residues. Regarding this clone: What it binds is unknown.

This specimen was CD4+ or CD8+ T cells sorted from blood, taken in a trial of the OX40 agonist ivuxolimab. The TCR sequence derives from an adult with an advanced solid tumor such as melanoma, head and neck, liver or kidney cancer. The V call is TRBV13, the J call TRBJ2-5; 8 positions agree with TRBD1. TRBJ2-7 matches the DNA end more closely, so the J call is doubtful. In nucleotides, the CDR3 is TGTGCCAGCAGCTCAGGACAGGGAGTAAAATCCTACGAGCAGTACTTC. It yields the protein CASSSGQGVKSYEQYF.